Below, 20 T cell receptor beta chains from the same sample are listed, as sequenced in a study of T-cell reconstitution after alpha-beta-depleted transplantation in children. During its preparation, the TCRbeta library received unique molecular identifiers. TCRdb redid the calling of the PCR reads with MiXCR, one entry per CDR3 protein. The sample lists hundreds of thousands of distinct CDR3 sequences; under 15% were seen once. Source: PBMCs from the stem cell graft donor, taken from the stem cell graft. Receptors originate from a human donor who donated a stem cell graft to a child with combined immunodeficiency.

J is TRBJ2-2 and V is TRBV9; D gene uncertain. V lost 3 bases and J 0 bases, leaving 3 bases between the germline ends. CDR3 length: 13 residues. Germline V gene data show CDR1 as SGDLS and CDR2 as YYNGEE. Here the CDR3 reads CASSGPNTGELFF. In DNA, the CDR3 is TGTGCCAGCAGCGGGCCGAACACCGGGGAGCTGTTTTTT.

This clonotype was counted at least ten times. This chain links TRBV12-3 or TRBV12-4 with TRBJ1-1; a weak D match, TRBD1 (5 bases). V lost 6 bases and J 0 bases, leaving 17 bases between the germline ends. The CDR3 totals 16 residues. This chain's CDR3 is CASSLSRVYMNTEAFF. CDR3 in DNA: TGTGCCAGCAGCCTCTCCAGGGTTTACATGAACACTGAAGCTTTCTTT.

This rearrangement joins TRBV30 to TRBJ2-7; D might be TRBD1 (6 bases). The CDR3 consists of 12 residues. Trimming pared 0 bases from V and 6 bases from J, leaving 9 bases between. Germline lookup yields CDR1 GTSNPN and CDR2 SVGIG (reference sequence). The CDR3 is CAWSVQGGEQYF. In nucleotides, the CDR3 is TGTGCCTGGAGTGTACAAGGGGGCGAGCAGTACTTC.

In its sample, this clonotype was seen a few times. The chain couples TRBV27 to TRBJ2-7; 10 positions agree with TRBD2. The CDR3 totals 16 residues. V trimming: 6 bases; J trimming: 3 bases; junction bases outside the gene matches: 11. CDR1 MNHEY and CDR2 SMNVEV come from the germline V gene (reference sequence). The CDR3 region has the DNA TGTGCCAGCAGCCAAGCCGGGACTAGCGCCGTCTACGAGCAGTACTTC. This encodes CASSQAGTSAVYEQYF.

This clonotype was observed many times. J is TRBJ2-7 and V is TRBV3-1, with TRBD1 identical over 11 bases. CDR3 length equals 15 residues. Germline V gene lookup returns CDR1 LGHDT and CDR2 YNNKEL (reference sequence). Trimming removed 1 base from V and 2 bases from J; junction bases left unmatched: 1. CDR3: CASSQGTGGPYEQYF. CDR3 nucleotide sequence: TGTGCCAGCAGCCAAGGGACAGGGGGCCCCTACGAGCAGTACTTC.

The chain couples TRBV12-5 to TRBJ1-1; tentatively, D is TRBD1 (5 bases). Trimming shortened V by 10 bases and J by 6 bases, and 30 bases separated the two germline ends. This CDR3 is built from 17 residues. Looked up from germline, CDR1 is LGHNT and CDR2 is FRNRAP. CDR3 bases: TGTGCTACCACCTCCGGGACCATAACTCTAACAGTCTCTGAAGCTTTCTTT. Its protein is CATTSGTITLTVSEAFF.

The J gene is TRBJ2-2, the V gene TRBV4-1, with D possibly matching TRBD2 (5 bases). The ends were cut back, 8 bases at V and 5 bases at J, with 18 bases in the middle. Germline loops: CDR1 MGHRA, CDR2 YSYEKL. This CDR3 is built from 15 residues. The CDR3 spells CASHFGGGETGELFF. DNA of the CDR3: TGCGCCAGCCACTTCGGTGGTGGGGAGACCGGGGAGCTGTTTTTT.

A few counts support this clonotype. The chain is built from TRBV7-9 and TRBJ2-3; 8 bases are a match to TRBD1. Losses at the gene ends were 1 base for V and 3 bases for J; bases not matched to a gene: 6. Germline CDR1 SEHNR, CDR2 FQNEAQ (reference sequence). The CDR3 has 16 residues. The CDR3 DNA reads as TGTGCCAGCAGCTTAGGTGGGGACAGGCGGACAGATACGCAGTATTTT. Protein product: CASSLGGDRRTDTQYF.

The chain is built from TRBV12-3 or TRBV12-4 and TRBJ2-2; D is uncertain. Between the trimmed V and J ends, which lost 6 bases and 0 bases, there was a span of 8 bases. The CDR3 loop spans 14 amino acids. CDR3 amino acids: CASRINSNTGELFF. CDR3 nucleotides: TGTGCCAGCAGAATAAACTCGAACACCGGGGAGCTGTTTTTT.

The chain is built from TRBV20-1 and TRBJ2-1, with 8 bases fitting TRBD2. CDR1 DFQATT and CDR2 SNEGSKA come from the germline V gene (reference sequence). V trimming: 0 bases; J trimming: 4 bases; junction bases outside the gene matches: 8. This CDR3 comprises 16 residues. In nucleotides, the CDR3 is TGCAGTGCTAGAGATCTCAGGGCTAGCGGGTACAATGAGCAGTTCTTC. Amino acid sequence: CSARDLRASGYNEQFF.

Many counts were recorded for this clonotype. The V call is TRBV5-1, the J call TRBJ1-2; no reliable D call. Germline assignment: CDR1 SGHRS and CDR2 YFSETQ. The CDR3 has 14 residues. V shed 7 bases and J shed 4 bases, with 17 bases lying between them. The CDR3 region is CASYLDTQSYGYTF. CDR3 bases: TGCGCCAGCTACCTTGACACCCAGAGCTATGGCTACACCTTC.

This clonotype was seen more than once but under ten times. J is TRBJ2-1 and V is TRBV7-2; D ambiguous. In germline, CDR1 is SGHTA, CDR2 FQGNSA. V gave up 1 base and J gave up 6 bases, with 16 bases separating them. This CDR3 comprises 16 residues. The CDR3 loop reads CASSLVVRAPPNEQFF. The CDR3 DNA reads TGTGCCAGCAGCTTAGTCGTTAGGGCACCCCCCAATGAGCAGTTCTTC.

This clonotype has ten or more counts. The rearrangement uses TRBV12-3 or TRBV12-4 and TRBJ2-2; D is perhaps TRBD2 (6 bases). There are 13 residues in the CDR3. V was clipped by 3 bases and J by 7 bases, with 9 bases between them. For the CDR3, the DNA is TGTGCCAGCAGTTTTCGGGGAGGCGGGGAGCTGTTTTTT. Translation: CASSFRGGGELFF.

This clonotype was seen only a few times. This chain connects TRBV15 to TRBJ1-4; TRBD1 is a possible D gene (6 bases). This CDR3 region has 15 residues. Germline V gene data show CDR1 as LNHNV and CDR2 as YYDKDF (reference sequence). V dropped 0 bases and J dropped 7 bases, with 12 bases sitting between them. This CDR3 reads CATSRERDMREKLFF. Written as DNA, the CDR3 is TGTGCCACCAGCAGAGAAAGGGACATGCGTGAAAAACTGTTTTTT.

The chain uses TRBV14 and TRBJ2-1; TRBD2 aligns across 9 bases. There are 15 residues in the CDR3. V gave up 3 bases and J gave up 5 bases; unmatched junction bases: 5. Germline CDR1 and CDR2: SGHDN and FVKESK. CDR3: CASSHGLALDNEQFF. DNA of the CDR3: TGTGCCAGCAGCCATGGACTAGCGCTAGACAATGAGCAGTTCTTC.

This clonotype appeared a few times. The V gene is TRBV6-1, the J gene TRBJ1-1, with TRBD1 matching 9 bases. CDR3 length equals 15 residues. V gave up 6 bases and J gave up 1 base; unmatched junction bases: 6. Germline CDR1 MNHNS, CDR2 SASEGT. The CDR3 DNA is TGTGCCAGCAGCCGACAGGGGGGCGCGAACACTGAAGCTTTCTTT. Amino acid sequence: CASSRQGGANTEAFF.

Only a few counts were recorded for this clonotype. The chain carries TRBV5-1 and TRBJ1-3; TRBD1 matches 7 bases. The CDR3 extends over 17 amino acids. Trimming at V came to 3 bases and at J to 0 bases, leaving 9 bases not matched to a gene. Germline V gene sequence: CDR1 SGHRS, CDR2 YFSETQ. CDR3 nucleotides: TGCGCCAGCAGCTGGGGCGGGGGACAGCCCTCTGGAAACACCATATATTTT. Its translation is CASSWGGGQPSGNTIYF.

This clonotype was seen repeatedly, ten times or more. This rearrangement joins TRBV5-5 to TRBJ2-7, with TRBD2 matching over 10 bases. J gave up 5 bases and V 0 bases, and 5 bases lay outside the gene matches. The CDR3 runs to 15 residues. Germline CDR1 is SGHKS and CDR2 is YYEKEE (reference sequence). CDR3 amino acids: CASSLVLAGVDEQYF. In DNA form, the CDR3 reads TGTGCCAGCAGCTTGGTTCTAGCGGGAGTCGACGAGCAGTACTTC.

This clonotype has only a few counts. The chain has TRBV12-3 or TRBV12-4 and TRBJ2-7; 12 positions match TRBD2. V dropped 4 bases and J dropped 4; count of bases not matched to a gene: 5. The CDR3 totals 15 residues. The CDR3 sequence is CASSSSGRVGYEQYF. For the CDR3, the DNA is TGTGCCAGCAGTTCTAGCGGGAGGGTGGGGTACGAGCAGTACTTC.

The chain is built from TRBV5-6 and TRBJ2-1; D possibly corresponds to TRBD1 (5 bases). Trimming removed 1 base from V and 7 bases from J, with 15 bases in between. Per the germline V gene, CDR1 is SGHDT and CDR2 is YYEEEE. The CDR3 sequence is 15 residues long. The CDR3 loop reads CASSLKVTEINEQFF. The CDR3 DNA sequence: TGTGCCAGCAGCTTGAAAGTGACAGAGATTAATGAGCAGTTCTTC.